Following are 25 T cell receptor beta chains from one sample sequenced in a study of early T cells in non-severe SARS-CoV-2 infection. MiXCR was run by TCRdb on the 5' RACE reads, yielding one entry per CDR3 protein. The profile covers around 84,000 distinct CDR3 sequences, with about 12% appearing a single time and under 3% taken by the ten largest. Sequenced material: whole blood. The receptor source for this set is an adult who was a healthcare worker with PCR-confirmed SARS-CoV-2 infection or an uninfected control (not recorded which).

The table lists this clonotype with many counts. V usage is TRBV24-1 and J usage is TRBJ2-1; 11 positions match TRBD1. There are 16 residues in the CDR3. V lost 4 bases and J lost 3; bases outside the gene matches: 4. Germline loops: CDR1 KGHDR, CDR2 SFDVKD. CDR3 bases: TGTGCCACCAGTGACCCCGGGACAGGGGGCTACAATGAGCAGTTCTTC. Translated, it gives CATSDPGTGGYNEQFF.

The chain couples TRBV11-2 to TRBJ2-7, with 7 bases fitting TRBD1. Per germline, CDR1 SGHAT and CDR2 FQNNGV. V was clipped by 5 bases and J by 1 base; unmatched bases: 8. This CDR3 comprises 15 residues. The DNA of the CDR3 is TGTGCCAGCAGCCTACAGGGGCGGTTATCCTACGAGCAGTACTTC. Translating it yields CASSLQGRLSYEQYF.

This clonotype was recorded a few times. This rearrangement joins TRBV5-1 to TRBJ1-4, with TRBD1 matching 7 bases. The CDR3 is 15 amino acids. Germline V gene lookup returns CDR1 SGHRS and CDR2 YFSETQ. Trimming cost V 0 bases and J 8 bases; bases outside gene matches: 7. DNA for the CDR3: TGCGCCAGCAGCTTGGGACAGGGAGAAAGGGAAAAACTGTTTTTT. Amino acids: CASSLGQGEREKLFF.

At least ten counts were recorded for this clonotype. V usage is TRBV20-1 and J usage is TRBJ2-3; D possibly matches TRBD1 or TRBD2 (5 bases each). The CDR3 is made up of 15 amino acids. Trimming took 5 bases from V and 2 from J, leaving 17 bases between them. The germline V gene encodes CDR1 DFQATT and CDR2 SNEGSKA (reference sequence). In DNA form, the CDR3 reads TGCAGTGCTCTCTCGGGGCGCGGTTCCACAGATACGCAGTATTTT. Its protein is CSALSGRGSTDTQYF.

This clonotype was observed at least ten times. The rearrangement uses TRBV19 and TRBJ1-5; D might be TRBD1 (5 bases). Trimming took off 5 bases at V and 6 bases at J, with 11 bases between the two ends. Germline V gives CDR1 LNHDA, CDR2 SQIVND (reference sequence). This CDR3 is built from 13 residues. The CDR3 DNA is TGTGCCAGTAGTCGGGACTTGTTTCAGCCCCAGCATTTT. Translating gives CASSRDLFQPQHF.

The chain links TRBV5-1 to TRBJ2-1; TRBD2 matches 10 bases. In germline, CDR1 is SGHRS, CDR2 YFSETQ. The trim removed 2 bases at V and 7 bases at J, leaving 6 bases unmatched. This CDR3 has 15 amino acids. The CDR3 is CASSFGASGGNEQFF. The DNA of the CDR3 is TGCGCCAGCAGCTTCGGGGCTAGCGGGGGAAATGAGCAGTTCTTC. The full variable domain, completed using reference TRBV5-1 and TRBJ2-1, is KAGVTQTPRYLIKTRGQQVTLSCSPISGHRSVSWYQQTPGQGLQFLFEYFSETQRNKGNFPGRFSGRQFSNSRSEMNVSTLELGDSALYLCASSFGASGGNEQFFGPGTRLTVL.

This clonotype was observed at least ten times. The V call is TRBV12-3 or TRBV12-4, the J call TRBJ2-2, with D unresolved. Trimming pared 6 bases from V and 1 base from J, leaving 3 bases between. The length of the CDR3 is 12 residues. The CDR3 DNA follows: TGTGCCAGCAGCATGAACACCGGGGAGCTGTTTTTT. It specifies CASSMNTGELFF.

This clonotype was detected many times. The rearrangement joins TRBV4-2 to TRBJ2-6, with D unclear. This CDR3 spans 16 amino acids. Trimming shortened V by 0 bases and J by 0 bases, and 6 bases separated the two germline ends. Germline V gives CDR1 LGHNA, CDR2 YNFKEQ. The CDR3 protein is CASSQDLLSGANVLTF. The CDR3 nucleotides are TGTGCCAGCAGCCAAGATCTCCTCTCTGGGGCCAACGTCCTGACTTTC.

A few counts support this clonotype. The chain uses TRBV7-3 and TRBJ2-6; 7 bases agree with TRBD1. CDR3 size: 17 residues. CDR1 is SGHTA and CDR2 is FQGTGA in the germline V gene. The V and J ends lost 2 bases and 0 bases, in that order; junction bases with no gene match: 4. This chain's CDR3 is CASSLPYRGSGANVLTF. CDR3 coding DNA: TGTGCCAGCAGCTTACCATACAGGGGCTCTGGGGCCAACGTCCTGACTTTC.

Concerning this clonotype itself: A much bigger clone sits one base away, suggesting this may be a read error. This likely comes from a read error, as the CDR3 has no conserved phenylalanine or tryptophan at its end. This chain connects TRBV10-1 to TRBJ1-1, with D hard to call. CDR3 size: 12 residues. Germline V gives CDR1 WNHNN, CDR2 SYGVQD (reference sequence). Trimming removed 3 bases from V and 2 bases from J, with 4 bases in between. The CDR3 loop is CASSEDNTEAFS. Here the CDR3 DNA reads TGCGCCAGCAGTGAAGACAACACTGAAGCTTTCTCT.

In this sample, this clonotype turned up a few times. The rearrangement joins TRBV10-3 to TRBJ1-1, with a weak D call TRBD1 (6 bases). Germline CDR1 is ENHRY and CDR2 is SYGVKD. The CDR3 covers 11 residues. The CDR3 region has the DNA TGTCTCACCAGGGGGAACACTGAAGCTTTCTTT. It codes for CLTRGNTEAFF.

The chain employs TRBV20-1 and TRBJ2-1, with 7 bases fitting TRBD1. CDR1 and CDR2 from the germline V gene are DFQATT and SNEGSKA (reference sequence). The trim removed 5 bases at V and 5 bases at J, leaving 12 bases unmatched. The CDR3 extends over 15 amino acids. DNA for the CDR3: TGCAGTGCTCCCAAGGGACAGTTAGGCCACAATGAGCAGTTCTTC. It encodes CSAPKGQLGHNEQFF.

The chain carries TRBV7-3 and TRBJ2-2; tentatively, D is TRBD2 (5 bases). V was cut by 5 bases and J by 6 bases, with 16 bases left in between. The CDR3 runs 15 residues. Per germline, CDR1 SGHTA and CDR2 FQGTGA. The CDR3: CASSPPGGEAGELFF. The CDR3 bases are TGTGCCAGCAGCCCACCCGGAGGAGAGGCCGGGGAGCTGTTTTTT.

This clonotype was seen many times. The chain carries TRBV11-2 and TRBJ1-1, with 7 nucleotides matching TRBD1. Trimming at V came to 0 bases and at J to 0 bases, leaving 7 bases not matched to a gene. The germline V gene has CDR1 SGHAT and CDR2 FQNNGV. This CDR3 is 17 amino acids long. As DNA, the CDR3 is TGTGCCAGCAGCTTAGATCCCGGCAGGGGGATGAACACTGAAGCTTTCTTT. This gives the protein CASSLDPGRGMNTEAFF.

This clonotype was seen many times. The genes are TRBV4-2 and TRBJ2-2; D perhaps matches TRBD1 (6 bases). The germline V gene encodes CDR1 LGHNA and CDR2 YNFKEQ. CDR3 length equals 14 residues. Deletions cut 9 bases from V and 1 base from J, with 12 bases between. The CDR3 sequence is CASNRDKNTGELFF. The CDR3 DNA follows: TGTGCCAGTAACAGGGATAAGAACACCGGGGAGCTGTTTTTT.

The table lists this clonotype with a few counts. The junction and the germline gene differ at one end; a read error may be behind it. V is TRBV7-9 and J is TRBJ2-1, with TRBD2 identical over 8 bases. From germline, CDR1 is SEHNR and CDR2 FQNEAQ (reference sequence). This CDR3 is built from 15 residues. The DNA of the CDR3 is TGTGCCAGCAGGTTAGCGGGGTTCTCCTACAATGAGCAGTTCTTC. It encodes CASRLAGFSYNEQFF.

The chain uses TRBV9 and TRBJ2-1; D is ambiguous. The germline CDR1 and CDR2 sequences are SGDLS and YYNGEE. This CDR3 contains 14 residues. V was cut by 0 bases and J by 5 bases, with 9 bases left in between. The CDR3 sequence is CASSVVRPNNEQFF. The CDR3 nucleotides are TGTGCCAGCAGCGTAGTAAGACCCAACAATGAGCAGTTCTTC.

The rearrangement uses TRBV7-2 and TRBJ1-5, with no clear D. This CDR3 is 13 amino acids long. In germline, CDR1 is SGHTA, CDR2 FQGNSA. The V end lost 8 bases, the J end lost 3 bases, and 11 bases lay between the germline ends. The chain's CDR3 is CASATQHNQPQHF. The CDR3 DNA reads TGTGCCAGCGCGACCCAGCACAATCAGCCCCAGCATTTT.

The chain has TRBV12-3 or TRBV12-4 and TRBJ2-7; 7 bases match TRBD1. After removal of 6 bases from V and 1 base from J, the junction contained 6 bases not matched to a gene. This CDR3 is 14 amino acids long. In DNA form, the CDR3 reads TGTGCCAGCAGCCGAGACAGGGAGTCCTACGAGCAGTACTTC. It specifies CASSRDRESYEQYF.

This clonotype occurred a few times. The chain employs TRBV7-9 and TRBJ1-1, with TRBD1 matching over 9 bases. Trimming at V came to 4 bases and at J to 5 bases, leaving 5 bases not matched to a gene. The germline gives CDR1 SEHNR, CDR2 FQNEAQ (reference sequence). This CDR3 is built from 14 residues. The CDR3: CASSSRQGETEAFF. CDR3 nucleotides: TGTGCCAGCAGCTCTCGACAGGGGGAGACTGAAGCTTTCTTT. Full variable domain (missing parts from reference TRBV7-9 and TRBJ1-1): DTGVSQNPRHKITKRGQNVTFRCDPISEHNRLYWYRQTLGQGPEFLTYFQNEAQLEKSRLLSDRFSAERPKGSFSTLEIQRTEQGDSAMYLCASSSRQGETEAFFGQGTRLTVV.

This clonotype was found many times. This chain joins TRBV7-8 and TRBJ2-7; 9 bases are shared with TRBD2. This CDR3 comprises 15 residues. Germline values: CDR1 SGHVS, CDR2 FQNEAQ. After removal of 2 bases from V and 2 bases from J, the junction contained 4 bases not matched to a gene. CDR3: CASSLLAGGPYEQYF. CDR3 DNA: TGTGCCAGCAGCTTATTGGCGGGGGGGCCCTACGAGCAGTACTTC. Full variable domain (remainder filled in from reference TRBV7-8 and TRBJ2-7): GAGVSQSPRYKVAKRGQDVALRCDPISGHVSLFWYQQALGQGPEFLTYFQNEAQLDKSGLPSDRFFAERPEGSVSTLKIQRTQQEDSAVYLCASSLLAGGPYEQYFGPGTRLTVT.

The J gene is TRBJ2-5, the V gene TRBV3-1; D perhaps matches TRBD2 (6 bases). In germline, CDR1 is LGHDT, CDR2 YNNKEL (reference sequence). The CDR3 has 13 residues. The ends were cut back, 5 bases at V and 13 bases at J, with 20 bases in the middle. CDR3 loop: CASSGRRLGGGYF. The CDR3 DNA reads TGTGCCAGCAGCGGACGGCGACTAGGTGGCGGGTACTTC.

This clonotype was found many times. The chain is built from TRBV20-1 and TRBJ2-3; 10 nucleotides match TRBD2. The CDR3 runs 15 residues. CDR1 is DFQATT and CDR2 is SNEGSKA in the germline V gene (reference sequence). The V and J ends lost 4 bases and 3 bases, in that order; junction bases with no gene match: 7. The CDR3 region has the DNA TGCAGTGCTACTCCTCTAGCGGGAGTAACAGATACGCAGTATTTT. This sequence encodes CSATPLAGVTDTQYF.

This clonotype was seen only a few times. The chain recombines TRBV28 with TRBJ1-2; D unclear. This CDR3 spans 11 amino acids. Trimming took off 8 bases at V and 4 bases at J, with 8 bases between the two ends. Germline CDR1 reads MDHEN; CDR2 reads SYDVKM. Here the CDR3 DNA reads TGTGCCAGCCGCACAGTCTATGGCTACACCTTC. Translating gives CASRTVYGYTF.

CDR3 amino acids: CASSYPSGNTIYF. The DNA for the CDR3 is TGTGCCAGCAGCTACCCCTCTGGAAACACCATATATTTT. The V call is TRBV5-5, the J call TRBJ1-3; D is unresolved. Germline V gives CDR1 SGHKS, CDR2 YYEKEE (reference sequence). CDR3 length: 13 amino acids. The germline V and J ends were trimmed by 3 bases and 0 bases, with 4 bases remaining between them.